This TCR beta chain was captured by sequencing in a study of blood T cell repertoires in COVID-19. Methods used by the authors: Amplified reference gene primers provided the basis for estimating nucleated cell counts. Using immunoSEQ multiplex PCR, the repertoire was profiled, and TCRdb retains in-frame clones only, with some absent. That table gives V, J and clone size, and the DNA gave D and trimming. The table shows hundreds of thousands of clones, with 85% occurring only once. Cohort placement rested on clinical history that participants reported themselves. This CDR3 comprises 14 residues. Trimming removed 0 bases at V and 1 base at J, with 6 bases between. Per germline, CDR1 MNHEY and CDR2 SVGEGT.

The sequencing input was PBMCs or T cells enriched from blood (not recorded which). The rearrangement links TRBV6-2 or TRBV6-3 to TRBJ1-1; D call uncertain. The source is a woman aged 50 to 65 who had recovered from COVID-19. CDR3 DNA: TGTGCCAGCAGTTACTCCGGCGGGAACACTGAAGCTTTCTTT. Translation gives CASSYSGGNTEAFF.